This is a list of T cell receptor beta chains from one sample in a study of blood T cell repertoires in COVID-19. The protocol was immunoSEQ multiplex PCR, while the TCRdb copy is restricted to in-frame clones and leaves out a portion. Of 200,000 to 250,000 clones listed, about 80% are singletons. Sequencing was done on a sample of peripheral blood. Receptors were obtained from a woman older than 75 with acute or convalescent COVID-19. CDR3s include the opening cysteine and the closing phenylalanine or tryptophan. The D gene is left open where the match is weak. Expanded clones get a size class; other rows say once, few or many, or leave the size out.

length	size	V	D	J	CDR3	DNA
16	-	TRBV21-1	-	TRBJ1-3	CASSKDNGTVDSTIYF	TGTGCCAGCAGCAAAGATAACGGGACTGTCGATTCCACCATATATTTT
13	-	TRBV12-3/TRBV12-4	TRBD1	TRBJ1-1	CASSRTGSPEAFF	TGTGCCAGCTCGAGGACAGGGAGTCCTGAAGCTTTCTTT
14	-	TRBV28	-	TRBJ1-6	CARVRWVRNSPLHF	TGTGCCAGAGTCAGGTGGGTCAGGAACTCACCCCTCCACTTT
14	-	TRBV18	TRBD1	TRBJ1-2	CASSPRQGAGGYTF	TGTGCCAGCTCACCTAGACAGGGGGCCGGTGGCTACACCTTC
15	-	TRBV6-5	TRBD1	TRBJ1-4	CASRADRGLGEKLFF	TGTGCCAGCAGGGCGGACAGGGGCCTTGGGGAAAAACTGTTTTTT
14	-	TRBV11-2	-	TRBJ2-1	CASSASPKFVEQFF	TGTGCCAGCAGCGCTAGCCCAAAGTTTGTTGAGCAGTTCTTC
15	-	TRBV28	TRBD1	TRBJ2-1	CASSPRQGGYNEQFF	TGTGCCAGCAGCCCCCGACAGGGGGGCTACAATGAGCAGTTCTTC
14	-	TRBV10-3	-	TRBJ1-5	CAIGAGAENQPQHF	TGTGCCATCGGGGCGGGGGCGGAGAATCAGCCCCAGCATTTT
11	-	TRBV5-1	-	TRBJ1-2	CASSASYGYTF	TGCGCCAGCAGCGCCAGTTATGGCTACACCTTC
13	-	TRBV2	TRBD1	TRBJ2-3	CASTGQGTDTQYF	TGTGCCAGCACGGGACAGGGAACGGATACGCAGTATTTT
16	-	TRBV5-3	TRBD2	TRBJ2-1	CARSSDSREGLDEQFF	TGTGCCAGAAGCTCGGATTCGCGGGAGGGCCTTGATGAGCAGTTCTTC
14	-	TRBV19	TRBD2	TRBJ2-1	CASSIRTSGGQQFF	TGTGCCAGTAGTATCCGAACTAGCGGGGGACAGCAGTTCTTC
15	-	TRBV5-1	-	TRBJ1-3	CASSLAGDSGNTIYF	TGCGCCAGCAGCTTGGCCGGGGACTCTGGAAACACCATATATTTT
16	-	TRBV3-1/TRBV3-2	TRBD1	TRBJ2-1	CASSPRQGKKYNEQFF	TGTGCCAGCAGCCCACGACAGGGTAAGAAGTACAATGAGCAGTTCTTC
16	few	TRBV7-2	TRBD2	TRBJ2-1	CASSGGTSGRYNEQFF	TGTGCCAGCAGCGGCGGGACTAGCGGGAGGTACAATGAGCAGTTCTTC
14	few	TRBV5-1	TRBD1	TRBJ1-6	CASSRDRKNSPLHF	TGCGCCAGCAGCAGGGACAGGAAGAATTCACCCCTCCACTTT
15	-	TRBV6-5	-	TRBJ1-1	CASSYFLGSNTEAFF	TGTGCCAGCAGTTACTTCTTGGGGAGTAACACTGAAGCTTTCTTT
14	once	TRBV6-6	TRBD2	TRBJ2-1	CASKGTRQDNEQFF	TGTGCCAGCAAGGGGACTAGACAAGACAATGAGCAGTTCTTC
16	-	TRBV5-1	TRBD2	TRBJ2-7	CASSPVSVAGGREQYF	TGCGCCAGCAGCCCAGTGTCGGTAGCGGGGGGTCGCGAGCAGTACTTC
16	-	TRBV5-1	TRBD1	TRBJ2-2	CATSPGTGPNTGELFF	TGCGCCACCTCACCCGGGACAGGGCCGAACACCGGGGAGCTGTTTTTT
17	-	TRBV3-1/TRBV3-2	TRBD2	TRBJ2-3	CASSQDISGGSTDTQYF	TGTGCCAGCAGCCAAGATATTAGCGGGGGTTCCACAGATACGCAGTATTTT
19	once	TRBV4-1	-	TRBJ1-6	CASSPNLDSSRRHNSPLHF	TGCGCCAGCAGCCCCAACCTGGACAGTAGTCGACGCCATAATTCACCCCTCCACTTT
14	-	TRBV7-8	TRBD1	TRBJ2-7	CASSSQTGYNEQYF	TGTGCCAGCAGCTCCCAGACAGGGTATAACGAGCAGTACTTC
14	-	TRBV6-5	-	TRBJ1-2	CASRRTGTGDGYTF	TGTGCCAGCAGACGAACAGGGACCGGTGATGGCTACACCTTC
15	-	TRBV19	-	TRBJ1-1	CASSRYRARNTEAFF	TGTGCCAGTAGCCGTTACAGGGCCCGGAACACTGAAGCTTTCTTT
15	-	TRBV7-8	-	TRBJ1-2	CASSLWATRDYGYTF	TGTGCCAGCAGCTTATGGGCAACTAGGGACTATGGCTACACCTTC
15	-	TRBV27	TRBD1	TRBJ1-1	CASSPPTGRSTEAFF	TGTGCCAGCAGTCCACCGACAGGGAGATCCACTGAAGCTTTCTTT
16	-	TRBV18	-	TRBJ2-3	CASSPPTGAVTDTQYF	TGTGCCAGCTCACCACCGACAGGAGCGGTAACAGATACGCAGTATTTT
15	-	TRBV2	TRBD2	TRBJ2-1	CASSVNGGARNEQFF	TGTGCCAGCAGTGTGAACGGGGGGGCACGGAATGAGCAGTTCTTC
16	-	TRBV7-2	TRBD2	TRBJ2-2	CASSLREVPNTGELFF	TGTGCCAGCAGCTTACGGGAGGTGCCGAACACCGGGGAGCTGTTTTTT
16	-	TRBV7-9	-	TRBJ2-4	CASSLDQGSAKNIQYF	TGTGCCAGCAGCTTAGACCAGGGCAGTGCCAAAAACATTCAGTACTTC
12	-	TRBV6-5	-	TRBJ2-1	CASSKRGNEQFF	TGTGCCAGCAGTAAAAGAGGCAATGAGCAGTTCTTC
15	-	TRBV9	-	TRBJ2-3	CASSVGDATTDTQYF	TGTGCCAGCAGCGTGGGAGACGCAACCACAGATACGCAGTATTTT
13	-	TRBV7-3	-	TRBJ2-7	CASSSWAGAEQYF	TGTGCCAGCAGCTCTTGGGCAGGGGCCGAGCAGTACTTC